The following is a T cell receptor beta chain sequence with its context. The data belong to a study of OX40 agonist ivuxolimab in advanced cancers. Looking at the study overall: A partial response was reached by three patients: one with hepatocellular carcinoma and two with cutaneous melanoma.

This CDR3 is built from 15 residues. Germline CDR1 reads SGHDT; CDR2 reads YYEEEE. V shed 2 bases and J shed 0 bases, with 8 bases lying between them. Generated by immunoSEQ multiplex PCR, the TCRdb table keeps only in-frame clones and is missing some. The data show 45,000 to 60,000 clones, more than 70% seen once. Material: CD4+ or CD8+ T cells sorted from blood, obtained in a trial of the OX40 agonist ivuxolimab. This TCR came from an adult with an advanced solid tumor such as melanoma, head and neck, liver or kidney cancer. This chain joins TRBV5-6 and TRBJ2-2; D gene ambiguous. CDR3 in amino acids: CASSFPSTNTGELFF. CDR3 sequence (DNA): TGTGCCAGCAGCTTCCCAAGCACGAACACCGGGGAGCTGTTTTTT.